One sample yielded the 4 T cell receptor beta chains listed below, sequenced in a study of cytomegalovirus exposure and HLA in healthy donors. Both 60 Vbeta primers and 13 Jbeta primers went into the PCR. Clones were read by immunoSEQ multiplex PCR, and TCRdb kept only the in-frame ones, dropping some. The data contain some 150,000 clones, about four fifths of them singletons. Sequencing was done on a sample of PBMCs. These receptors all come from a woman aged 50 to 60 in good health and CMV-seronegative.

The chain uses TRBV6-1 and TRBJ1-5; 7 bases map to TRBD1. The CDR3 sequence is 17 residues long. Germline V gives CDR1 MNHNS, CDR2 SASEGT. Unmatched junction bases numbered 6, after V lost 1 base and J lost 0 bases. The CDR3, as DNA: TGTGCCAGCAGTGAAGGCCCGGGACAGTATAGCAATCAGCCCCAGCATTTT. This encodes CASSEGPGQYSNQPQHF.

The V call is TRBV29-1, the J call TRBJ1-1; the match to TRBD1 covers 9 bases. The V gene's germline CDR1 is SQVTM and CDR2 ANQGSEA. This CDR3 comprises 13 residues. With V trimmed by 5 bases and J by 5 bases, 6 bases remained unmatched. CDR3: CSVTTGGGTEAFF. CDR3 sequence (DNA): TGCAGCGTTACAACAGGGGGCGGGACTGAAGCTTTCTTT.

This chain uses TRBV7-9 with TRBJ2-1; 12 nucleotides match TRBD1. Germline CDR1 reads SEHNR; CDR2 reads FQNEAQ (reference sequence). Trimming cost V 0 bases and J 7 bases; bases outside gene matches: 7. CDR3 size: 17 residues. The CDR3 is CASSLAGWGQGANEQFF. For the CDR3, the DNA is TGTGCCAGCAGCTTAGCCGGTTGGGGACAGGGGGCGAATGAGCAGTTCTTC.

This clone occurred once. The chain carries TRBV7-2 and TRBJ1-1, with 8 bases identical to TRBD1. The ends lost 5 bases at V and 1 base at J; junction bases unmatched: 3. The CDR3 consists of 14 residues. Germline V CDR1 and CDR2: SGHTA, FQGNSA. The CDR3 nucleotides are TGTGCCAGCAGCAAACAGGGGGGGAACACTGAAGCTTTCTTT. Protein: CASSKQGGNTEAFF.